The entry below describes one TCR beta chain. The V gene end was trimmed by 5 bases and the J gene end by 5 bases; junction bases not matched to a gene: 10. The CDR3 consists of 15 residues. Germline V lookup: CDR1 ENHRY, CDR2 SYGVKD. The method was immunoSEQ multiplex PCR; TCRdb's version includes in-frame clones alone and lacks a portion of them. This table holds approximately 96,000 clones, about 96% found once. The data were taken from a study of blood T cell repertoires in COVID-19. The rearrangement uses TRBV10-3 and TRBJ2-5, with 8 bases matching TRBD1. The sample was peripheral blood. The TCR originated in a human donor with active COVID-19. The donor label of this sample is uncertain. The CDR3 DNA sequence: TGTGCCATCAGTTCACACGGACAGGGTCGGGAGACCCAGTACTTC. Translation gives CAISSHGQGRETQYF.